This section outlines one T cell receptor (beta chain) sequence together with its context. Within 2 weeks of study entry, exposed participants had contacted a PCR-confirmed or clinician-diagnosed COVID-19 case. How the authors handled the data: Reference gene primer amplification yielded estimated nucleated cell counts. Profiled with immunoSEQ multiplex PCR; TCRdb holds only in-frame clones, not every one. Clonal size and the V and J genes are those of that table, whereas D and trimming came from the DNA. Of 200,000 to 250,000 clones in the sample, approximately 88% were seen once. Germline V gene sequence: CDR1 SQVTM, CDR2 ANQGSEA. The CDR3 extends over 13 amino acids. The ends were cut back, 6 bases at V and 0 bases at J, with 11 bases in the middle. The data were taken from a study of blood T cell repertoires in COVID-19. Background on the study: Whether acute or convalescent, the COVID-19 samples came from the United States, Italy and Spain.

The source is a woman aged 25 to 45 who had been exposed to COVID-19. The sample comprised PBMCs or T cells enriched from blood (not recorded which). The rearrangement joins TRBV29-1 to TRBJ1-1, with a tentative D call TRBD1 (6 bases). This chain's CDR3 is CSVWGHLNTEAFF. CDR3 DNA: TGCAGCGTATGGGGACATTTGAACACTGAAGCTTTCTTT.